A single sample is the source of the 25 T cell receptor beta chains below, sequenced in a study of shared clonotypes between healthy human individuals. Measured with immunoSEQ multiplex PCR; TCRdb has only the in-frame clones, and not every one. The sample consists of about 700,000 clones, approximately 79% of them appearing once. Sequencing was performed on memory CD4+ T cells sorted from blood. Subset of the sample: CD45RA-negative fraction. These receptors all come from a woman in her 30s in good health.

This clone showed up just a few times. This rearrangement joins TRBV28 to TRBJ1-5; 8 bases are shared with TRBD1. Germline trimming cut 4 bases from V and 6 bases from J; bases unmatched to any gene: 11. The CDR3 is made up of 16 amino acids. Germline V CDR1 and CDR2: MDHEN, SYDVKM. Here the CDR3 reads CASSSSSRGLGQPQHF. The CDR3 bases are TGTGCCAGCAGTTCTTCCAGCAGGGGGCTGGGTCAGCCCCAGCATTTT. The complete variable domain, with remaining parts taken from reference TRBV28 and TRBJ1-5, reads DVKVTQSSRYLVKRTGEKVFLECVQDMDHENMFWYRQDPGLGLRLIYFSYDVKMKEKGDIPEGYSVSREKKERFSLILESASTNQTSMYLCASSSSSRGLGQPQHFGDGTRLSIL.

V and J are TRBV28 and TRBJ1-6; 7 nucleotides line up with TRBD1. CDR1 MDHEN and CDR2 SYDVKM come from the germline V gene. The length of the CDR3 is 12 residues. V shed 8 bases and J 8 bases; nucleotides not matched to a gene: 3. This chain's CDR3 is CASGTEYSPLHF. DNA of the CDR3: TGTGCCAGCGGGACAGAGTATTCACCCCTCCACTTT.

This chain connects TRBV29-1 to TRBJ1-2; 9 positions agree with TRBD1. V trimming: 6 bases; J trimming: 3 bases; junction bases outside the gene matches: 5. The CDR3 extends over 13 amino acids. CDR1 and CDR2 from the germline V gene are SQVTM and ANQGSEA. CDR3 bases: TGCAGCGTATCACAGGGGGCGGACTATGGCTACACCTTC. Translating gives CSVSQGADYGYTF.

The V call is TRBV27, the J call TRBJ1-2, with TRBD1 as a possible D gene (5 bases). Germline CDR1 reads MNHEY; CDR2 reads SMNVEV (reference sequence). CDR3 length equals 15 residues. The V and J ends lost 6 bases and 4 bases respectively, with 18 bases between them. The CDR3 sequence: CASSKSWDGRYGYTF. DNA of the CDR3: TGTGCCAGCAGCAAATCTTGGGACGGGCGCTATGGCTACACCTTC.

The V and J genes are TRBV27 and TRBJ1-1, with D perhaps TRBD1 (5 bases). The CDR3 consists of 13 residues. Germline CDR1 MNHEY, CDR2 SMNVEV (reference sequence). Trimming took off 6 bases at V and 9 bases at J, with 17 bases between the two ends. CDR3 sequence (DNA): TGTGCCAGCAGGCCAGGGTCACAACGCCAAGCTTTCTTT. It translates to CASRPGSQRQAFF.

V and J are TRBV30 and TRBJ2-5; D unresolved. This CDR3 has 12 residues. V shed 4 bases and J shed 5 bases, with 11 bases lying between them. Germline V gives CDR1 GTSNPN, CDR2 SVGIG (reference sequence). CDR3 sequence reads: CAWKMGGETQYF. CDR3 coding DNA: TGTGCCTGGAAAATGGGTGGGGAGACCCAGTACTTC.

The CDR3 sequence: CASSLFGTTILSYEQYF. CDR3 sequence (DNA): TGTGCCAGCAGTTTGTTCGGGACAACCATCCTTTCCTACGAGCAGTACTTC. The V gene is TRBV28, the J gene TRBJ2-7; tentatively, D is TRBD1 (6 bases). This CDR3 region has 17 residues. Germline assignment: CDR1 MDHEN and CDR2 SYDVKM. Between the trimmed V and J ends, which lost 3 bases and 1 base, there was a span of 19 bases.

This chain joins TRBV5-6 and TRBJ1-2; 8 nucleotides agree with TRBD1. CDR1 and CDR2 (germline): SGHDT, YYEEEE. V was clipped by 4 bases and J by 0 bases; unmatched bases: 8. CDR3 size: 16 residues. CDR3 residues: CASSPLGTGPNYGYTF. The DNA of the CDR3 is TGTGCCAGCAGCCCCCTCGGGACAGGCCCTAACTATGGCTACACCTTC.

The chain links TRBV7-2 to TRBJ2-5, with D uncertain. With 5 bases removed from V and 3 bases from J, the gap between germline ends came to 13 bases. Germline V lookup: CDR1 SGHTA, CDR2 FQGNSA. The CDR3 length is 14 residues. The DNA for the CDR3 is TGTGCCAGCAGCCCTAACATGGGGAAAGAGACCCAGTACTTC. Protein product: CASSPNMGKETQYF. Full variable domain (missing parts from reference TRBV7-2 and TRBJ2-5): GAGVSQSPSNKVTEKGKDVELRCDPISGHTALYWYRQSLGQGLEFLIYFQGNSAPDKSGLPSDRFSAERTGGSVSTLTIQRTQQEDSAVYLCASSPNMGKETQYFGPGTRLLVL.

This clone was detected only a few times. The chain combines TRBV5-5 with TRBJ2-7; 8 bases line up with TRBD2. This CDR3 spans 15 amino acids. After removal of 4 bases from V and 2 bases from J, the junction contained 8 bases not matched to a gene. Germline assignment: CDR1 SGHKS and CDR2 YYEKEE (reference sequence). The CDR3 loop is CASSALAGETYEQYF. Here the CDR3 DNA reads TGTGCCAGCAGCGCCCTAGCGGGTGAAACCTACGAGCAGTACTTC.

The gene calls are TRBV4-1 and TRBJ1-2; no firm D call. The CDR3 is made up of 15 amino acids. V was shortened by 3 bases and J by 1 base, with 12 bases between the two germline ends. From germline, CDR1 is MGHRA and CDR2 YSYEKL. Here the CDR3 DNA reads TGCGCCAGCAGCCAGGGTCCGGCCCATAACTATGGCTACACCTTC. Translating gives CASSQGPAHNYGYTF.

V and J are TRBV30 and TRBJ2-3, with a possible D match to TRBD2 (6 bases). The V and J ends lost 7 bases and 2 bases respectively, with 13 bases between them. Germline CDR1 reads GTSNPN; CDR2 reads SVGIG (reference sequence). The CDR3 consists of 13 residues. CDR3 in DNA: TGTGCCTATCGGGCGGGGACCACAGATACGCAGTATTTT. Translated, it gives CAYRAGTTDTQYF.

The chain recombines TRBV28 with TRBJ2-1; perhaps TRBD1 as D (5 bases). The germline V gene has CDR1 MDHEN and CDR2 SYDVKM. The CDR3 has 14 amino acids. Trimming removed 6 bases from V and 2 bases from J, with 11 bases in between. The CDR3 nucleotides are TGTGCCAGCAGCGAAACAGGCGCCTACAATGAGCAGTTCTTC. Amino acids: CASSETGAYNEQFF.

The V gene is TRBV15, the J gene TRBJ2-7, with D uncertain. V was cut by 5 bases and J by 0 bases, with 14 bases left in between. The CDR3 loop spans 15 amino acids. Germline CDR1 LNHNV, CDR2 YYDKDF (reference sequence). CDR3 protein: CATSVTGSLSYEQYF. Written as DNA, the CDR3 is TGTGCCACCAGCGTTACTGGGTCCCTCTCCTACGAGCAGTACTTC.

In its sample, this clone was seen a few times. The sample carries other DNA sequences with the same CDR3. The chain combines TRBV5-1 with TRBJ1-3; 7 bases agree with TRBD1. The J segment lost 4 bases and the V segment lost 3 bases, leaving 4 bases of the junction unmatched. This CDR3 is built from 14 residues. Germline values: CDR1 SGHRS, CDR2 YFSETQ. CDR3 sequence reads: CASSSGTEGNTIYF. The CDR3 nucleotides read TGCGCCAGCAGCTCGGGGACAGAAGGAAACACCATATATTTT.

V usage is TRBV4-1 and J usage is TRBJ1-2; TRBD1 matches at 9 bases. V was clipped by 4 bases and J by 2 bases; unmatched bases: 8. The CDR3 extends over 16 amino acids. Germline assignment: CDR1 MGHRA and CDR2 YSYEKL. DNA of the CDR3: TGCGCCAGCAGCCGAATCGGGACAGGGTCGAACTATGGCTACACCTTC. Protein: CASSRIGTGSNYGYTF.

The gene calls are TRBV6-5 and TRBJ1-1; D call uncertain. Germline CDR1 MNHEY, CDR2 SVGAGI. V was trimmed by 9 bases and J by 5 bases, leaving 10 bases between them. CDR3 length: 11 residues. For the CDR3, the DNA is TGTGCCAGGATGACATTTACTGAAGCTTTCTTT. This gives the protein CARMTFTEAFF.

The rearrangement joins TRBV5-1 to TRBJ1-1; D unresolved. The V gene's germline CDR1 is SGHRS and CDR2 YFSETQ. The V end lost 4 bases, the J end lost 4 bases, and 17 bases lay between the germline ends. CDR3 length: 15 residues. The CDR3 is CASSPSRQRTTEAFF. The CDR3 DNA reads TGCGCCAGCAGCCCTTCCAGACAAAGAACCACTGAAGCTTTCTTT.

V gene TRBV28 combines with J gene TRBJ2-7, with D possibly TRBD2 on 5 matching bases. The CDR3 has 15 amino acids. V shed 3 bases and J shed 0 bases, with 12 bases lying between them. Germline lookup yields CDR1 MDHEN and CDR2 SYDVKM. CDR3 protein: CASSFGGGSSYEQYF. For the CDR3, the DNA is TGTGCCAGCAGTTTCGGAGGTGGGAGCTCCTACGAGCAGTACTTC.

The chain employs TRBV5-1 and TRBJ2-1; no firm D call. From germline, CDR1 is SGHRS and CDR2 YFSETQ. The CDR3 contains 12 residues. With 2 bases removed from V and 7 bases from J, the gap between germline ends came to 7 bases. DNA of the CDR3: TGCGCCAGCAGCTTCAATCAGAATGAGCAGTTCTTC. It is translated as CASSFNQNEQFF.

This rearrangement joins TRBV7-9 to TRBJ1-2; no clear D gene. The CDR3 spans 14 residues. The ends were cut back, 5 bases at V and 8 bases at J, with 18 bases in the middle. Germline CDR1 SEHNR, CDR2 FQNEAQ (reference sequence). CDR3 residues: CASSGPGQADGYTF. The CDR3 DNA sequence: TGTGCCAGCAGCGGGCCGGGTCAGGCGGACGGCTACACCTTC.

This chain connects TRBV5-1 to TRBJ1-2, with D unclear. Germline CDR1 is SGHRS and CDR2 is YFSETQ. The V end lost 0 bases, the J end lost 7 bases, and 13 bases lay between the germline ends. CDR3 length equals 14 residues. CDR3 sequence (DNA): TGCGCCAGCAGCTTGGGACCCTCGGAGGGTGGCTACACCTTC. Amino acid sequence: CASSLGPSEGGYTF.

The V and J genes are TRBV11-2 and TRBJ2-3; a possible D gene is TRBD2 (6 bases). V lost 2 bases and J 3 bases, leaving 15 bases between the germline ends. CDR1 is SGHAT and CDR2 is FQNNGV in the germline V gene. The CDR3 is 16 amino acids. CDR3 protein: CASSLYEEGRTDTQYF. The DNA for the CDR3 is TGTGCCAGCAGCTTATACGAGGAGGGGAGGACAGATACGCAGTATTTT.

Only one count was recorded for this clone. The chain combines TRBV5-1 with TRBJ1-1; no clear D gene. CDR1 and CDR2 from the germline V gene are SGHRS and YFSETQ. Deletions cut 3 bases from V and 0 bases from J, with 6 bases between. CDR3 size: 13 residues. CDR3 sequence: CASSSLMNTEAFF. In nucleotides, the CDR3 is TGCGCCAGCAGCTCCCTCATGAACACTGAAGCTTTCTTT.

Points on this clone: This CDR3 is also generated by other DNA sequences in the sample. This chain links TRBV5-1 with TRBJ2-5; possible D gene TRBD2, 6 bases. The CDR3 totals 13 residues. V was clipped by 4 bases and J by 5 bases, with 12 bases between them. The germline V gene encodes CDR1 SGHRS and CDR2 YFSETQ. The CDR3 protein is CASSRGLLETQYF. CDR3 sequence (DNA): TGCGCCAGCAGCAGAGGACTACTGGAGACCCAGTACTTC. Filled out from reference TRBV5-1 and TRBJ2-5, the complete variable domain reads KAGVTQTPRYLIKTRGQQVTLSCSPISGHRSVSWYQQTPGQGLQFLFEYFSETQRNKGNFPGRFSGRQFSNSRSEMNVSTLELGDSALYLCASSRGLLETQYFGPGTRLLVL.